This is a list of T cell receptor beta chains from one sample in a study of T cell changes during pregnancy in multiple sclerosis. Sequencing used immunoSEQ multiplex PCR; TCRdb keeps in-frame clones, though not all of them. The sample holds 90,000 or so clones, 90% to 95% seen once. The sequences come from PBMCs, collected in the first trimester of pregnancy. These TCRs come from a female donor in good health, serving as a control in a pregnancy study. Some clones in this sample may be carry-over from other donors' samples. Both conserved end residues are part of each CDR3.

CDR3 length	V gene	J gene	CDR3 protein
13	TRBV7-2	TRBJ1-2	CASRLDRNYGYTF
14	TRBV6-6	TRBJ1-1	CASSYPDRGPPPPF
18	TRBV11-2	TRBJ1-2	CASSLEGTGGQAFYGYTF
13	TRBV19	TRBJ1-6	CASSRQANSPLHF
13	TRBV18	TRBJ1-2	CASYGDRVHGYTF
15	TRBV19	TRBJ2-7	CASSDRDRGMHEQYF
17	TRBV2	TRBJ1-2	CASSEATGGFRAGGYTF
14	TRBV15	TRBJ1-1	CATNRQAEGSEAFF
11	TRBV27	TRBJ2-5	CASTDQETQYF
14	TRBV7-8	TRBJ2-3	CASNLRGVSDTQYF
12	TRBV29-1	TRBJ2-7	CSGKQGTYEQYF
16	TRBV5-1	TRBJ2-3	CASSSGLAGETDTQYF
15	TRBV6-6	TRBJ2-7	CASSPPDSGSYEQYF
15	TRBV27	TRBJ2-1	CASSWGVGTYNEQFF
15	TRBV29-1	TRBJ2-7	CSVQGRLAGSYEQYF
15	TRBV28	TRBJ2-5	CASSEPSGTKETQYF
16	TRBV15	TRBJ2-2	CATSSPGQGNTGELFF
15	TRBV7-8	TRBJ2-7	CASSPGLAGAGEQYF
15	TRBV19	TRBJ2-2	CASSIGYRVAGELFF
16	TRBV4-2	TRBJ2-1	CASSQDIRTNYNEQFF
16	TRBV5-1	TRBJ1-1	CASSFGGQQGRGEAFF
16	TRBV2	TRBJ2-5	CVTSPTSGIEGETQYF
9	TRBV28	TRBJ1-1	CASGQEAFF
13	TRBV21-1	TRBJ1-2	CASSSKGNYGYTF
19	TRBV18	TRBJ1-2	CASSPVSRGSGGADHGYTF
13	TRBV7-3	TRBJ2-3	CASSLWPTDTQYF
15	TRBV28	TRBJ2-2	CASSSGTGDTGELFF
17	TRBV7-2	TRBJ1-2	CASSLDLVQASSYGYTF
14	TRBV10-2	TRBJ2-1	CASTSTERENEQFF
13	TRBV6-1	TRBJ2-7	CASSEPGPYEQYF
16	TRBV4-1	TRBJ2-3	CASTLLPGGSTDTQYF
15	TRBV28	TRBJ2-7	CASSLVGQSSYEQYF
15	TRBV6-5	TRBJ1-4	CASSFLQSTNEKLFF
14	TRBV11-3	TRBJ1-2	CASSAGTGAYGYTF
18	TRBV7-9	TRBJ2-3	CASSSLEGRGWNTDTQYF
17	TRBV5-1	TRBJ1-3	CASSLAWGRGSGNTIYF
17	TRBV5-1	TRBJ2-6	CASSLDRPNSGANVLTF
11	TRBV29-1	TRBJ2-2	CSVQDTGELFF
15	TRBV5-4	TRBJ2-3	CASSLASGDTDTQYF
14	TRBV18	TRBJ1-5	CASSPGTQYQPQHF
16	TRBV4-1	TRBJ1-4	CASSQDRQGVWEKLFF
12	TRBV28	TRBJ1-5	CASRFNNQPQHF
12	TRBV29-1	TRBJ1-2	CSVKGLNYGYTF
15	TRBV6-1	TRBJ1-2	CASSETGLYAYGYTF
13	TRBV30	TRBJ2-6	CAGDSSGANVLTF
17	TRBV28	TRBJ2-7	CASSLFNQQGSNYEQYF